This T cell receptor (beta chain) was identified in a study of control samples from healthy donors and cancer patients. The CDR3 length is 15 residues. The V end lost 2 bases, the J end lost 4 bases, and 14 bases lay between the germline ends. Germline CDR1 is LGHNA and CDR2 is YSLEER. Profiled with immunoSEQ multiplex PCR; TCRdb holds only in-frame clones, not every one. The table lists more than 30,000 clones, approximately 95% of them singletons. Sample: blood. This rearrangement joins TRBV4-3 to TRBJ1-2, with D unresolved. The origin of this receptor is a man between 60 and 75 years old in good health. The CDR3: CASSQQTEGPYGYTF. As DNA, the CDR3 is TGCGCCAGCAGCCAACAAACCGAGGGTCCCTATGGCTACACCTTC.